One and the same sample provided the 20 T cell receptor beta chains below, sequenced in a study of metastatic and nonmetastatic thyroid tumors. TCRdb re-called clones via MiXCR from the PCR reads. The repertoire holds 91,000 or so clones, with more than 9.5% as singletons. Prior to thyroid surgery, none of the patients had received any treatment. Input material: blood. These TCRs come from a female donor with papillary thyroid cancer or a benign thyroid nodule (not recorded which). Some clones in this sample may be carry-over from other donors' samples.

The table lists this clone with many counts. In the same sample, other DNA sequences code for this CDR3. The chain is built from TRBV5-4 and TRBJ2-5, with a tentative D call TRBD1 (6 bases). The V and J ends lost 5 bases and 3 bases respectively, with 14 bases between them. In germline, CDR1 is SGHNT, CDR2 YYREEE (reference sequence). The CDR3 has 14 amino acids. DNA of the CDR3: TGTGCCAGCAGTTCCGGACAGACGAAAGAGACCCAGTACTTC. Encoded protein: CASSSGQTKETQYF.

This clone was seen repeatedly, ten times or more. The V gene is TRBV6-1, the J gene TRBJ2-2; 8 nucleotides agree with TRBD1. Germline V lookup: CDR1 MNHNS, CDR2 SASEGT. The junction had 4 bases not matched to a gene; V was cut back by 2 bases and J by 5 bases. The CDR3 totals 15 residues. In DNA form, the CDR3 reads TGTGCCAGCAGTGAAAACAGGGGGAGGACCGGGGAGCTGTTTTTT. This gives the protein CASSENRGRTGELFF.

The table lists this clone with many counts. This chain joins TRBV6-2 or TRBV6-3 and TRBJ2-2; unclear D gene. This CDR3 is 15 amino acids long. V was pared by 2 bases and J by 3 bases, with 10 bases between. CDR1 and CDR2 (germline): MNHEY, SVGEGT. The CDR3 sequence: CASSYPPPYTGELFF. The CDR3 bases are TGTGCCAGCAGTTACCCCCCCCCTTACACCGGGGAGCTGTTTTTT.

This clone showed up just a few times. One junction end does not reproduce the germline sequence, and a read error may be involved. The rearrangement links TRBV9 to TRBJ1-2; 7 bases agree with TRBD1. From germline, CDR1 is SGDLS and CDR2 YYNGEE. This CDR3 is 15 amino acids long. CDR3 sequence: CASRVGDSPDYGYTF. DNA of the CDR3: TGTGCCAGCAGAGTAGGGGACAGTCCTGACTATGGCTACACCTTC.

The chain carries TRBV28 and TRBJ1-6, with a tentative D call TRBD1 (5 bases). V was clipped by 6 bases and J by 7 bases, with 16 bases between them. The germline V gene has CDR1 MDHEN and CDR2 SYDVKM. This CDR3 is 15 amino acids long. The chain's CDR3 is CASRDTQKLNSPLHF. CDR3 nucleotide sequence: TGTGCCAGCAGGGACACACAGAAATTAAATTCACCCCTCCACTTT. The full variable domain, in which reference TRBV28 and TRBJ1-6 provide the parts outside the CDR3, is DVKVTQSSRYLVKRTGEKVFLECVQDMDHENMFWYRQDPGLGLRLIYFSYDVKMKEKGDIPEGYSVSREKKERFSLILESASTNQTSMYLCASRDTQKLNSPLHFGNGTRLTVT.

V and J are TRBV9 and TRBJ2-2, with D maybe TRBD2 (6 bases). In germline, CDR1 is SGDLS, CDR2 YYNGEE. V gave up 4 bases and J gave up 6 bases, with 19 bases separating them. The CDR3 length is 16 residues. The CDR3 sequence is CASSSGRRAGAGELFF. The DNA of the CDR3 is TGTGCCAGCAGCTCAGGCAGACGAGCGGGCGCCGGGGAGCTGTTTTTT.

A remark on this clone: A read error is possible here, since a much larger clone lies one base away. The chain recombines TRBV28 with TRBJ1-4, with unresolved D. This CDR3 is built from 12 residues. Germline CDR1 reads MDHEN; CDR2 reads SYDVKM. CDR3 residues: CASILLNEKLFF. In DNA form, the CDR3 reads TGTGCCAGCATTTTACTGAATGAAAAACTGTTTTTT.

This clone has at least ten counts. The V call is TRBV28, the J call TRBJ1-4; tentatively, D is TRBD1 (5 bases). Germline assignment: CDR1 MDHEN and CDR2 SYDVKM. Trimming pared 3 bases from V and 8 bases from J, leaving 13 bases between. CDR3 length: 14 amino acids. In nucleotides, the CDR3 is TGTGCCAGCAGTTTGGAGGGGTTGACCGAAAAACTGTTTTTT. Protein sequence: CASSLEGLTEKLFF.

Ten or more counts support this clone. V is TRBV4-1 and J is TRBJ1-1; TRBD1 might be the D (5 bases). Germline V gene sequence: CDR1 MGHRA, CDR2 YSYEKL. The CDR3 runs to 15 residues. The V end lost 0 bases, the J end lost 7 bases, and 15 bases lay between the germline ends. The CDR3 sequence is CASSQDGLRDGEAFF. DNA of the CDR3: TGCGCCAGCAGCCAAGACGGTCTTAGGGACGGTGAAGCTTTCTTT.

This clone was counted a few times. A much more abundant neighbour one base away suggests this may be a read error. The chain has TRBV12-3 or TRBV12-4 and TRBJ2-3, with 7 bases lining up with TRBD2. With V trimmed by 8 bases and J by 4 bases, 6 bases remained unmatched. The CDR3 totals 13 residues. CDR3: CASGHGGSDTQYF. The CDR3 region has the DNA TGTGCCAGCGGTCACGGGGGGTCAGATACGCAGTATTTT.

In the case of this clone: Since a much larger clone is just one base distant, this may be a read error. V and J are TRBV27 and TRBJ1-5; D remains ambiguous. CDR1 and CDR2 from the germline V gene are MNHEY and SMNVEV (reference sequence). The CDR3 runs 14 residues. The CDR3 bases are TGTGCCAGCAGACGACACAAGGCAAGCCAGCCCAAGCATTTT. Amino acid sequence: CASRRHKASQPKHF.

Comment on this clone: A junction end diverges from the germline sequence, so it may reflect a read error. Other DNA variants within this sample encode the same CDR3. The chain carries TRBV7-9 and TRBJ2-2; TRBD2 matches at 12 bases. Per the germline V gene, CDR1 is SEHNR and CDR2 is FQNEAQ (reference sequence). CDR3 length: 15 residues. Here the CDR3 DNA reads TGTGCAAGCATGGGGACTAGCGGGTCAACCGGGGAGCTGTTTTTT. It specifies CASMGTSGSTGELFF.

This clone was detected ten times or more. V gene TRBV12-3 or TRBV12-4 combines with J gene TRBJ1-5; 8 bases fit TRBD1. J gave up 3 bases and V 6 bases, and 10 bases lay outside the gene matches. This CDR3 region has 16 residues. This chain's CDR3 is CASSSDRDGVNQPQHF. CDR3 DNA sequence: TGTGCCAGCAGCTCGGACAGGGACGGCGTCAATCAGCCCCAGCATTTT.

There are many counts of this clone. The V call is TRBV7-2, the J call TRBJ2-1, with a possible D match to TRBD2 (5 bases). Deletions cut 1 base from V and 8 bases from J, with 15 bases between. The CDR3 totals 15 residues. Germline loops: CDR1 SGHTA, CDR2 FQGNSA. The CDR3 DNA reads TGTGCCAGCAGCTTAGGGATTAGCGCGGGCCATGAGCAGTTCTTC. This gives the protein CASSLGISAGHEQFF.

Judged by abundance, this clone is medium-sized. This chain uses TRBV19 with TRBJ2-7, with D tentatively TRBD2 (6 bases). Germline loops: CDR1 LNHDA, CDR2 SQIVND (reference sequence). The CDR3 contains 11 residues. The ends were cut back, 6 bases at V and 6 bases at J, with 9 bases in the middle. The CDR3 loop is CASRAGPEQYF. The CDR3 nucleotides read TGTGCCAGTAGGGCGGGGCCCGAGCAGTACTTC.

This clone was seen many times. The chain uses TRBV14 and TRBJ2-1, with 11 nucleotides matching TRBD2. Germline V gene lookup returns CDR1 SGHDN and CDR2 FVKESK. The CDR3 runs 17 residues. J lost 4 bases, V lost 0 bases, and 5 bases had no gene match. This chain's CDR3 is CASSQDLRLAGYNEQFF. The CDR3 DNA is TGTGCCAGCAGCCAAGACTTGAGACTAGCGGGATACAATGAGCAGTTCTTC.

The V call is TRBV9, the J call TRBJ2-3; D call uncertain. This CDR3 comprises 14 residues. V was clipped by 6 bases and J by 1 base, with 12 bases between them. Germline loops: CDR1 SGDLS, CDR2 YYNGEE. Here the CDR3 DNA reads TGTGCCAGCATCCTCCGTGAAGGCACAGATACGCAGTATTTT. This translates into CASILREGTDTQYF.

In this sample, this clone turned up a few times. One junction end disagrees with the germline gene, perhaps due to a read error. The chain employs TRBV28 and TRBJ1-5, with 11 bases identical to TRBD1. The CDR3 is made up of 14 amino acids. Germline V CDR1 and CDR2: MDHEN, SYDVKM. This CDR3 is CVSKRTGGTQPQHF. CDR3 bases: TGTGTCAGCAAAAGGACAGGGGGCACCCAGCCCCAGCATTTT.

This clone was seen many times. This chain links TRBV6-2 or TRBV6-3 with TRBJ1-2, with D perhaps TRBD1 (5 bases). This CDR3 contains 15 residues. Trimming left V 5 bases short and J 1 base short, with 14 bases between. Per the germline V gene, CDR1 is MNHEY and CDR2 is SVGEGT. CDR3 residues: CASSQGGWINYGYTF. The CDR3 DNA is TGTGCCAGCAGTCAGGGCGGATGGATTAACTATGGCTACACCTTC.

This clone was detected many times. The V and J genes are TRBV6-1 and TRBJ1-6; D is undetermined. Trimming removed 5 bases from V and 6 bases from J, with 17 bases in between. Germline values: CDR1 MNHNS, CDR2 SASEGT. The CDR3 runs 16 residues. The CDR3 protein is CASSWGIRTPNSPLHF. The CDR3 DNA is TGTGCCAGCAGTTGGGGTATCAGAACCCCTAATTCACCCCTCCACTTT.